These 19 T cell receptor beta chains share one sample of origin, sequenced in a study of post-analysis software for immune sequencing data. Regarding the study as a whole: The study found TRBV5-6, TRBV5-1 and TRBV20-1 among a handful of TRBV segments more frequent in patients than controls.

Libraries were made from TCR beta cDNA, and they carried unique molecular identifiers. TCRdb re-derived calls from the PCR reads in MiXCR, one entry per CDR3 protein. The table records around 250,000 distinct CDR3 sequences, approximately 34% of them present only once. No antigens are known for them. Sequenced: blood. All receptors derive from a girl aged 10 to 17 with multiple sclerosis.

The rearrangement links TRBV21-1 to TRBJ2-1; TRBD1, the table's D call, was not compared with the DNA. TRBV21-1 is assigned pseudogene status. This CDR3 has 15 amino acids. The CDR3 sequence: CASSPRGGGGNEQFF. The CDR3 nucleotides read TGTGCCAGCAGCCCCCGGGGCGGGGGGGGCAATGAGCAGTTCTTC.

The chain recombines TRBV6-5 with TRBJ2-1; possibly TRBD2 for D (5 bases). V lost 6 bases, J lost 8 bases, and 17 bases lay in between. The germline V gene encodes CDR1 MNHEY and CDR2 SVGAGI. This CDR3 has 14 amino acids. The DNA for the CDR3 is TGTGCCAGCAGCACTAAGGACTCGTCGTATGAGCAGTTCTTC. Translation: CASSTKDSSYEQFF.

This clonotype was seen only once. A read error may account for a junction end that differs from germline. This rearrangement joins TRBV2 to TRBJ1-4; perhaps TRBD1 as D (5 bases). The length of the CDR3 is 14 residues. Germline V gene sequence: CDR1 SNHLY, CDR2 FYNNEI. This CDR3 reads CASVTDATNEKRFF. The CDR3 region has the DNA TGTGCCAGCGTGACAGACGCAACTAATGAAAAACGGTTTTTT.

The chain employs TRBV6-2 or TRBV6-3 and TRBJ2-7; the match to TRBD2 covers 9 bases. This CDR3 comprises 15 residues. Germline-derived CDR1 and CDR2 are MNHEY and SVGEGT. With V trimmed by 0 bases and J by 4 bases, 4 bases remained unmatched. CDR3: CASSYSSGRRYEQYF. The CDR3 DNA reads TGTGCCAGCAGTTACTCGAGCGGGAGGAGGTACGAGCAGTACTTC.

The chain uses TRBV20-1 and TRBJ2-4, with D perhaps matching TRBD1 or TRBD2 (7 bases each). The J call may be mistaken, given a closer DNA end match to TRBJ2-7. This CDR3 is built from 14 residues. The germline CDR1 and CDR2 sequences are DFQATT and SNEGSKA (reference sequence). CDR3 protein: CSANRDSGTYEQYF. The CDR3 DNA follows: TGCAGTGCTAACCGGGACAGCGGGACCTACGAGCAGTACTTC.

This chain joins TRBV6-6 and TRBJ2-7; D possibly uses TRBD1 or TRBD2 (5 bases each). The germline CDR1 and CDR2 sequences are MNHNY and SVGAGI (reference sequence). The ends were cut back, 2 bases at V and 7 bases at J, with 15 bases in the middle. The CDR3 totals 14 residues. Here the CDR3 reads CASSYHGAGGEQYF. In DNA form, the CDR3 reads TGTGCCAGCAGTTACCACGGGGCCGGTGGGGAGCAGTACTTC.

This clonotype has more than one count but fewer than ten. The V gene is TRBV6-1, the J gene TRBJ2-7; D call uncertain. Trimming left V 0 bases short and J 3 bases short, with 3 bases between. The CDR3 covers 12 residues. Germline V lookup: CDR1 MNHNS, CDR2 SASEGT. The CDR3 loop reads CASSEAYYEQYF. The CDR3 region has the DNA TGTGCCAGCAGTGAAGCTTACTACGAGCAGTACTTC.

This chain connects TRBV18 to TRBJ2-3; D is undetermined. Germline values: CDR1 KGHSH, CDR2 LQKENI. With 5 bases removed from V and 0 bases from J, the gap between germline ends came to 12 bases. This CDR3 has 15 amino acids. The CDR3 here is CASSSLARSTDTQYF. The CDR3 DNA reads TGTGCCAGCTCATCTCTCGCCAGGAGCACAGATACGCAGTATTTT.

Worth noting for this clonotype: A single base separates this from a much larger clone, so it may be a read error. The J gene is TRBJ2-1, the V gene TRBV20-1; 10 bases fit TRBD2. The J call could be wrong; TRBJ2-7 is a better fit for the DNA end. Germline values: CDR1 DFQATT, CDR2 SNEGSKA (reference sequence). This CDR3 has 15 amino acids. The CDR3: CSAEELAGTYNEQYF. The CDR3 DNA reads as TGCAGTGCGGAGGAACTAGCGGGGACTTACAATGAGCAGTACTTC.

For this clonotype: A much larger clonotype is one base distant, so this may be a read error. This chain links TRBV5-1 with TRBJ2-5; possibly TRBD2 for D (5 bases). Germline assignment: CDR1 SGHRS and CDR2 YFSETQ. The CDR3 length is 14 residues. CDR3 region: CASHSATPQETRYF. In DNA form, the CDR3 reads TGCGCCAGTCATAGCGCAACACCTCAAGAGACCCGGTACTTC.

The gene calls are TRBV20-1 and TRBJ2-1; D not certain. CDR3 size: 11 residues. Germline V gene data show CDR1 as DFQATT and CDR2 as SNEGSKA (reference sequence). The V end was cut by 6 bases, the J end by 5 bases, with 8 bases between. The CDR3 here is CSAGVNNEQFF. The CDR3 DNA follows: TGCAGTGCCGGAGTAAACAATGAGCAGTTCTTC.

This clonotype was seen a handful of times. V usage is TRBV6-5 and J usage is TRBJ2-7, with D perhaps matching TRBD2 (6 bases). V was cut by 0 bases and J by 0 bases, with 9 bases left in between. Germline V CDR1 and CDR2: MNHEY, SVGAGI. This CDR3 contains 15 residues. The CDR3 DNA reads TGTGCCAGCAGTTACTCTAGCGGTAACTCCTACGAGCAGTACTTC. Translation gives CASSYSSGNSYEQYF.

Notes on this clonotype: A much larger clone differs by one base, so this may be a read error. The gene calls are TRBV21-1 and TRBJ2-5; the table assigns TRBD2, which was not confirmed against the DNA. TRBV21-1 is shown as a pseudogene. The CDR3 length is 12 residues. In DNA, the CDR3 is TGTGCCAGCAGCAAAAGAGATCGGGGGGGGTACTTC. Translated: CASSKRDRGGYF.

The J gene is TRBJ2-1, the V gene TRBV27; tentative D call: TRBD2 (5 bases). CDR1 and CDR2 (germline): MNHEY, SMNVEV (reference sequence). The CDR3 is 13 residues long. V was cut by 5 bases and J by 8 bases, with 13 bases left in between. For the CDR3, the DNA is TGTGCCAGCAGTCACCCAGGACTCCATGAGCAGTTCTTC. Translating it yields CASSHPGLHEQFF.

The sample holds one count of this clonotype. This may stem from a read error, because a much larger clone lies one nucleotide away. This rearrangement joins TRBV20-1 to TRBJ2-7, with D perhaps assigned TRBD1 or TRBD2 (5 bases each). The J call may be mistaken, given a closer DNA end match to TRBJ2-5. Germline V gene sequence: CDR1 DFQATT, CDR2 SNEGSKA (reference sequence). The CDR3 totals 14 residues. DNA of the CDR3: TGCAGTGCGTCCCCGGGACCCATGGGAGAGACCCAGTACTTC. It is translated as CSASPGPMGETQYF.

The table lists this clonotype with many counts. The V gene is TRBV2, the J gene TRBJ2-7; TRBD2 matches at 16 bases. Germline lookup yields CDR1 SNHLY and CDR2 FYNNEI. This CDR3 is built from 17 residues. Trimming removed 4 bases from V and 0 bases from J; junction bases left unmatched: 3. In DNA form, the CDR3 reads TGTGCCAGCAGTGGGGGACTAGCGGGAGGGAGCTCCTACGAGCAGTACTTC. It specifies CASSGGLAGGSSYEQYF.

This clonotype was recorded at least ten times. The chain combines TRBV12-3 or TRBV12-4 with TRBJ2-1; TRBD1 or TRBD2 may be the D gene (5 bases each). This CDR3 has 15 amino acids. V was clipped by 5 bases and J by 10 bases, with 21 bases between them. CDR3 sequence reads: CASSPTPGRVGEQFF. In DNA form, the CDR3 reads TGTGCCAGCAGTCCAACCCCAGGGCGGGTAGGAGAGCAGTTCTTC.

The chain employs TRBV20-1 and TRBJ1-6; D not certain. This CDR3 is 13 amino acids long. V lost 3 bases, J lost 9 bases, and 12 bases lay in between. CDR1 is DFQATT and CDR2 is SNEGSKA in the germline V gene (reference sequence). For the CDR3, the DNA is TGCAGTGCTAGGGGCGGTATCGGTTCACCCCTCCACTTT. Encoded protein: CSARGGIGSPLHF.

The chain recombines TRBV20-1 with TRBJ2-1, with D possibly being TRBD1 or TRBD2 (5 bases each). This CDR3 comprises 13 residues. The V end lost 5 bases, the J end lost 8 bases, and 16 bases lay between the germline ends. From germline, CDR1 is DFQATT and CDR2 SNEGSKA (reference sequence). The CDR3: CSAYPGAAHEQFF. The CDR3 DNA reads as TGCAGTGCTTATCCCGGGGCGGCCCATGAGCAGTTCTTC.